The sequence of this T cell receptor (beta chain) was determined in a study of blood T cells in healthy people across ages. For every donor, a draw yielded 8.5 to 10 milliliters of peripheral blood. Comment on this clonotype: Its antigen remains unidentified. The germline gene is not matched at one end of the junction; a read error may be the cause.

CDR3 length equals 16 residues. Study-wide findings and caveats: TCR beta diversity, measured per million T cells, fell in a roughly linear way with age.

The second PCR ran 7 to 11 cycles with a sample-barcoded 5' primer and J-beta primers. TCRdb processed the 5' RACE reads anew with MiXCR; each CDR3 protein has one entry. This sample has 650,000 to 700,000 distinct CDR3 sequences, with roughly half found just once. The sequencing sample was made of blood. The chain joins TRBV12-3 or TRBV12-4 to TRBJ2-7; 10 bases are shared with TRBD2. The receptor's source is a woman at least 80 years old in good health. CDR3 coding DNA: TGTGCCTGCAGTTCATTAGCGGGAGGAGTAGGATACGAGCAGTACTTC. Encoded protein: CACSSLAGGVGYEQYF.